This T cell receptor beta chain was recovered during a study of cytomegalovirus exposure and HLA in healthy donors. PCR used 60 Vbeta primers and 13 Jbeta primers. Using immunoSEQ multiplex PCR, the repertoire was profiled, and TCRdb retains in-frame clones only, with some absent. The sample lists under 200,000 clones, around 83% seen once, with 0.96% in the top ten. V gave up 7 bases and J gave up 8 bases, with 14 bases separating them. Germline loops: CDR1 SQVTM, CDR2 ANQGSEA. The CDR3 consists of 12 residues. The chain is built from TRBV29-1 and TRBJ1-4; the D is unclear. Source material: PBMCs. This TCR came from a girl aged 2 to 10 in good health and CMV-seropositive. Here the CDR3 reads CSAGNLYEKLFF. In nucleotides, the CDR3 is TGCAGCGCCGGGAACCTTTACGAAAAACTGTTTTTT.